The T cell receptor (beta chain) described here comes from a study of blood T cell repertoires in COVID-19. The CDR3 runs to 16 residues. Trimming removed 2 bases at V and 0 bases at J, with 12 bases between. Germline CDR1 reads SGHNT; CDR2 reads YYREEE (reference sequence). Enrolment of Seattle patients took place during active infection, and they were followed longitudinally. The method was immunoSEQ multiplex PCR; TCRdb's version includes in-frame clones alone and lacks a portion of them. The repertoire has approximately 92,000 clones, approximately 90% of them found once; the top ten carry about 18%.

This clonotype originated in a woman in her fifties or sixties with COVID-19, enrolled during active disease. Sample: peripheral blood. The chain uses TRBV5-4 and TRBJ2-1; tentative D call: TRBD1 (5 bases). The CDR3 bases are TGTGCCAGCAGCTTATGGGGCTTGACCTCCTACAATGAGCAGTTCTTC. It codes for CASSLWGLTSYNEQFF. The variable domain in full, completed from reference TRBV5-4 and TRBJ2-1, reads ETGVTQSPTHLIKTRGQQVTLRCSSQSGHNTVSWYQQALGQGPQFIFQYYREEENGRGNFPPRFSGLQFPNYSSELNVNALELDDSALYLCASSLWGLTSYNEQFFGPGTRLTVL.